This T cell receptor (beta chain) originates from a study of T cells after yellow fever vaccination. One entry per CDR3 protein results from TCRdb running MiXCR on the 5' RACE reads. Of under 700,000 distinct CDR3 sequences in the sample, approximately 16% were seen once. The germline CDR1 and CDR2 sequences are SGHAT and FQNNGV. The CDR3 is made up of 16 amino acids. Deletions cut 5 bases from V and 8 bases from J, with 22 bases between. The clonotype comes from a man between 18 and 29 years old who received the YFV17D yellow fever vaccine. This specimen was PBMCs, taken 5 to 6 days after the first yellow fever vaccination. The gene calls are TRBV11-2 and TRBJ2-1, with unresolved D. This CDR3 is CASSPLGRNPMDEQFF. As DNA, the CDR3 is TGTGCCAGCAGCCCTCTCGGGCGTAATCCGATGGATGAGCAGTTCTTC.